The source of this T cell receptor beta chain is a study of tumor-infiltrating lymphocytes in primary liver carcinoma. The wider study: Per sample, productive TCRbeta reads numbered roughly 3.5 to 7.13 million, similar across tissue types.

The investigators made TCR beta cDNA from about 510 ng total RNA, using a constant-region primer. Researchers made the TCR beta libraries by running three nested multiplex PCR rounds with slightly modified ARM-PCR. Researchers ran the first two PCR rounds for roughly 11 cycles each with TRBV1-TRBV30 forward primers and a C-beta reverse primer. TCRdb re-called the multiplex PCR reads through MiXCR, storing one row per CDR3 protein. The sample lists roughly 70,000 distinct CDR3 sequences, roughly two thirds occurring once. At least ten counts were recorded for this clonotype. Compared with germline, one end of the junction differs, possibly owing to a read error. Germline CDR1 SGHAT, CDR2 FQNNGV. The CDR3 consists of 15 residues. The source material, 20-30 mg of unsorted bulk tissue, was used to co-extract RNA and DNA.

The sample taken for sequencing was liver tumor tissue from sampling region 4. Subset indicated: tumor region T4, right-lateral pole. The origin of this receptor is a man aged 40-55 years with primary liver carcinoma and hepatitis B virus infection. The J gene is TRBJ2-3, the V gene TRBV11-2, with 9 bases identical to TRBD2. DNA of the CDR3: TGTGCCAGCAGCGATAGCGGGAGATTTACAGATACGCAGAATTTT. Its protein is CASSDSGRFTDTQNF.